This T cell receptor (beta chain) originates from a study of blood T cell repertoires in COVID-19. Study summary: Samples of COVID-19 (acute and convalescent) were obtained from the United States, Italy and Spain.

It was during active infection that Seattle patients were enrolled and then longitudinally followed. The germline V and J ends were trimmed by 1 base and 5 bases, with 15 bases remaining between them. The length of the CDR3 is 17 residues. In germline, CDR1 is SGHVS, CDR2 FQNEAQ. The protocol was immunoSEQ multiplex PCR, while the TCRdb copy is restricted to in-frame clones and leaves out a portion. The table lists over 200,000 clones, about 83% of them singletons. The chain is built from TRBV7-8 and TRBJ1-6, with TRBD1 as a possible D gene (5 bases). The sequence came from a woman aged 30 to 39 with COVID-19, enrolled during active disease. The sample consisted of peripheral blood. The CDR3 reads CASSLESVGLHNSPLHF. The CDR3 DNA sequence: TGTGCCAGCAGCTTAGAATCGGTGGGACTGCATAATTCACCCCTCCACTTT. The whole variable domain, remainder taken from reference TRBV7-8 and TRBJ1-6, is GAGVSQSPRYKVAKRGQDVALRCDPISGHVSLFWYQQALGQGPEFLTYFQNEAQLDKSGLPSDRFFAERPEGSVSTLKIQRTQQEDSAVYLCASSLESVGLHNSPLHFGNGTRLTVT.